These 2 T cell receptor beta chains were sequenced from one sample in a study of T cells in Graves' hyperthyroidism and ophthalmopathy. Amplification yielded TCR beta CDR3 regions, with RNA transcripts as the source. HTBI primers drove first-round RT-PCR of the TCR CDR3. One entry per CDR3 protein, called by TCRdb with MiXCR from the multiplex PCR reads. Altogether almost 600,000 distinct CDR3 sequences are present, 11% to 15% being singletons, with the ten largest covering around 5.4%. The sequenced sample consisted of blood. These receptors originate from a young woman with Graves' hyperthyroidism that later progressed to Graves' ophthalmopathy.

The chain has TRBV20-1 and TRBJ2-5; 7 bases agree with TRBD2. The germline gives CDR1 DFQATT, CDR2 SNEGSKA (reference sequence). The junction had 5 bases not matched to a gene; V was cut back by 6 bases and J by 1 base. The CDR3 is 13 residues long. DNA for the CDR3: TGCAGTGCCTTCTGGACTAGCCAAGAGACCCAGTACTTC. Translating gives CSAFWTSQETQYF.

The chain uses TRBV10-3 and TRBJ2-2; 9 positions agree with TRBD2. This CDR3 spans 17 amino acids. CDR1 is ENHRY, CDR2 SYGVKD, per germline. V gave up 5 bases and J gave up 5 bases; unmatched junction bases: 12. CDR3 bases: TGTGCCATCAGTACAGTCGTCGCGGGAGGGAGAACCGGGGAGCTGTTTTTT. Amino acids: CAISTVVAGGRTGELFF.